Below, 22 T cell receptor beta chains from the same sample are listed, as sequenced in a study of CD8+CD57+ T cells in acquired aplastic anemia. It was genomic DNA that served as the template for profiling TCR beta VDJ and CDR3. Each CDR3 protein is one row after TCRdb ran MiXCR on the reads. The table lists 250,000 to 350,000 distinct CDR3 sequences, 55% to 60% of them singletons, with under 8.5% in the top ten. Sequencing input: sorted CD4+, CD8+, or CD8+CD57+ T cells (not recorded which) from PBMCs. The receptor source for this set is a human donor with severe aplastic anemia or a healthy control (not recorded which).

This clonotype was counted at least ten times. The genes are TRBV5-1 and TRBJ1-5; no definite D call. CDR3 length: 14 amino acids. V lost 0 bases to trimming and J lost 5 bases, with 9 bases between them. Per the germline V gene, CDR1 is SGHRS and CDR2 is YFSETQ. Here the CDR3 DNA reads TGCGCCAGCAGCTTGGAGGGCCTCGATCAGCCCCAGCATTTT. Translated, it gives CASSLEGLDQPQHF.

The chain carries TRBV7-6 and TRBJ2-7, with 10 positions matching TRBD1. CDR3 length equals 14 residues. The V gene end was trimmed by 4 bases and the J gene end by 5 bases; junction bases not matched to a gene: 5. The V gene's germline CDR1 is SGHVS and CDR2 FNYEAQ. The CDR3 sequence: CASSYRTGGNEQYF. Here the CDR3 DNA reads TGTGCCAGCAGCTACCGGACAGGGGGGAACGAGCAGTACTTC.

V usage is TRBV20-1 and J usage is TRBJ2-7; D is perhaps TRBD2 (6 bases). This CDR3 has 15 residues. Trimming pared 0 bases from V and 2 bases from J, leaving 14 bases between. CDR1 is DFQATT and CDR2 is SNEGSKA in the germline V gene (reference sequence). CDR3 DNA sequence: TGCAGTGCTAGAGAATGGAGGGACCGCGCCTACGAGCAGTACTTC. This translates into CSAREWRDRAYEQYF.

This chain links TRBV7-2 with TRBJ1-5; maybe TRBD1 (5 bases). Trimming cost V 10 bases and J 4 bases, with 17 bases left between them. This CDR3 spans 14 amino acids. Germline CDR1 and CDR2: SGHTA and FQGNSA. CDR3 protein: CATSPDSPNQPQHF. The DNA of the CDR3 is TGTGCCACTTCGCCCGACAGCCCTAATCAGCCCCAGCATTTT.

The CDR3 spells CSAREYRELKSNGYTF. CDR3 sequence (DNA): TGCAGTGCTAGAGAGTACAGGGAACTGAAGTCGAATGGCTACACCTTC. This chain uses TRBV20-1 with TRBJ1-2; D is perhaps TRBD1 (6 bases). Germline assignment: CDR1 DFQATT and CDR2 SNEGSKA (reference sequence). CDR3 length equals 16 residues. Trimming removed 0 bases from V and 6 bases from J, with 20 bases in between.

J is TRBJ1-1 and V is TRBV5-5, with a weak D call TRBD1 (5 bases). Germline V CDR1 and CDR2: SGHKS, YYEKEE (reference sequence). The CDR3 loop spans 15 amino acids. V dropped 2 bases and J dropped 7 bases, with 18 bases sitting between them. CDR3 in amino acids: CASSLVSGGEGEAFF. The DNA of the CDR3 is TGTGCCAGCAGCTTAGTTTCAGGAGGGGAGGGTGAAGCTTTCTTT.

This clonotype has only a few counts. This chain's CDR3 is CASSLGADRRRETQYF. The DNA for the CDR3 is TGTGCCAGCAGCTTAGGGGCCGACCGTAGGAGGGAGACCCAGTACTTC. The rearrangement links TRBV7-8 to TRBJ2-5; a possible D gene is TRBD2 (5 bases). V lost 1 base and J 5 bases, leaving 17 bases between the germline ends. The CDR3 loop spans 16 amino acids. Germline values: CDR1 SGHVS, CDR2 FQNEAQ.

The chain links TRBV4-3 to TRBJ2-1, with TRBD1 matching over 10 bases. Unmatched junction bases numbered 1, after V lost 3 bases and J lost 5 bases. This CDR3 has 14 amino acids. Germline assignment: CDR1 LGHNA and CDR2 YSLEER. CDR3 sequence (DNA): TGCGCCAGCAGCCAGGGGACAGGGGACAATGAGCAGTTCTTC. It is translated as CASSQGTGDNEQFF.

This clonotype appeared many times. The gene calls are TRBV10-3 and TRBJ2-7, with a weak D call TRBD1 (6 bases). The CDR3 spans 14 residues. Germline CDR1 and CDR2: ENHRY and SYGVKD. V was pared by 0 bases and J by 5 bases, with 11 bases between. The CDR3 reads CAISESGQGNEQYF. CDR3 sequence (DNA): TGTGCCATCAGTGAGTCGGGCCAGGGGAACGAGCAGTACTTC.

The chain has TRBV9 and TRBJ1-1; no clear D gene. V was pared by 4 bases and J by 0 bases, with 13 bases between. There are 15 residues in the CDR3. Per the germline V gene, CDR1 is SGDLS and CDR2 is YYNGEE. The CDR3 region has the DNA TGTGCCAGCAGCCCTGAAGTACGGATGAACACTGAAGCTTTCTTT. Amino acids: CASSPEVRMNTEAFF.

This clonotype was detected once. V is TRBV7-9 and J is TRBJ2-7; D perhaps matches TRBD1 (6 bases). Trimming stripped 3 bases from V and 4 bases from J, with 13 bases between. In germline, CDR1 is SEHNR, CDR2 FQNEAQ (reference sequence). The CDR3 runs to 14 residues. The CDR3 nucleotides read TGTGCCAGCAGCTTCCTACAGGGACCTTACGAGCAGTACTTC. It is translated as CASSFLQGPYEQYF.

This chain uses TRBV6-5 with TRBJ2-7; 14 bases match TRBD2. There are 16 residues in the CDR3. CDR1 and CDR2 (germline): MNHEY, SVGAGI. The V and J ends lost 6 bases and 9 bases, in that order; junction bases with no gene match: 13. In nucleotides, the CDR3 is TGTGCCAGCAGGTTCGGCACCGGGACTAGCGGGGGACGGCAGTACTTC. Translation: CASRFGTGTSGGRQYF.

The genes are TRBV7-3 and TRBJ2-2; no clear D. Trimming took off 5 bases at V and 5 bases at J, with 9 bases between the two ends. In germline, CDR1 is SGHTA, CDR2 FQGTGA. This CDR3 is 13 amino acids long. This CDR3 reads CASSLRSTGELFF. The CDR3 bases are TGTGCCAGCAGCCTACGATCTACCGGGGAGCTGTTTTTT.

The V and J genes are TRBV15 and TRBJ2-2; no reliable D call. V was shortened by 6 bases and J by 7 bases, with 9 bases between the two germline ends. The CDR3 has 12 amino acids. Germline V lookup: CDR1 LNHNV, CDR2 YYDKDF (reference sequence). CDR3 coding DNA: TGTGCCACCAGAAGGGTGGTCGGGGAGCTGTTTTTT. Its translation is CATRRVVGELFF.

This chain links TRBV19 with TRBJ2-1; TRBD2 aligns across 9 bases. Per the germline V gene, CDR1 is LNHDA and CDR2 is SQIVND (reference sequence). The CDR3 is 15 residues long. V shed 4 bases and J 7 bases; nucleotides not matched to a gene: 8. CDR3 nucleotides: TGTGCCAGTAGTACACACTGGCGGGAGGGAAATGAGCAGTTCTTC. Translation gives CASSTHWREGNEQFF.

This clonotype came up many times. The chain employs TRBV6-5 and TRBJ2-2; TRBD1 matches 9 bases. V was pared by 6 bases and J by 6 bases, with 11 bases of the junction left unmatched. Germline-derived CDR1 and CDR2 are MNHEY and SVGAGI. The CDR3 loop spans 16 amino acids. DNA for the CDR3: TGTGCCAGCAGGCCTCACGGGACAGGGTGGGCCGGGGAGCTGTTTTTT. Translated: CASRPHGTGWAGELFF.

This clonotype has more than one count but fewer than ten. The J gene is TRBJ1-5, the V gene TRBV12-3 or TRBV12-4; D possibly corresponds to TRBD1 (5 bases). V was trimmed by 3 bases and J by 7 bases, leaving 19 bases between them. The CDR3 covers 16 residues. The CDR3 DNA follows: TGTGCCAGCAGTTTGTCGGGACTCGGCGAGAAACAGCCCCAGCATTTT. As protein: CASSLSGLGEKQPQHF.

This clonotype was counted many times. The chain recombines TRBV20-1 with TRBJ2-7, with D hard to call. V was trimmed by 1 base and J by 2 bases, leaving 9 bases between them. From germline, CDR1 is DFQATT and CDR2 SNEGSKA (reference sequence). The CDR3 extends over 13 amino acids. The CDR3 sequence: CSARVGSTYEQYF. The CDR3 bases are TGCAGTGCTAGAGTCGGCAGTACCTACGAGCAGTACTTC.

This chain connects TRBV24-1 to TRBJ2-1, with D tentatively TRBD1 (6 bases). The V end was cut by 0 bases, the J end by 5 bases, with 10 bases between. Germline CDR1 is KGHDR and CDR2 is SFDVKD. This CDR3 has 15 amino acids. CDR3 protein: CATSDLERDNNEQFF. CDR3 in DNA: TGTGCCACCAGTGATTTGGAAAGGGACAACAATGAGCAGTTCTTC.

This clonotype was recorded a few times. This may be a read error, as it is one base from a much larger clone. This chain connects TRBV6-5 to TRBJ1-2; D gene ambiguous. Germline assignment: CDR1 MNHEY and CDR2 SVGAGI. The CDR3 is 12 residues long. The CDR3 loop reads CASSRLGYSYTF. The CDR3 region has the DNA TGTGCCAGCAGCAGGCTCGGCTATAGCTACACCTTC.

This clonotype was recorded at least ten times. The chain carries TRBV7-9 and TRBJ1-1, with 10 bases fitting TRBD1. Unmatched junction bases numbered 6, after V lost 5 bases and J lost 3 bases. This CDR3 has 15 residues. Germline V gives CDR1 SEHNR, CDR2 FQNEAQ (reference sequence). The CDR3 here is CASSTRDRGDTEAFF. DNA of the CDR3: TGTGCCAGCAGCACCCGGGACAGGGGAGACACTGAAGCTTTCTTT.

This clonotype was detected a few times. The rearrangement joins TRBV19 to TRBJ1-5; the D gene is possibly TRBD1 (5 bases). In germline, CDR1 is LNHDA, CDR2 SQIVND (reference sequence). The CDR3 is 14 amino acids. With 3 bases removed from V and 1 base from J, the gap between germline ends came to 7 bases. For the CDR3, the DNA is TGTGCCAGTAGTATTCGGGGGAGCAATCAGCCCCAGCATTTT. This gives the protein CASSIRGSNQPQHF.